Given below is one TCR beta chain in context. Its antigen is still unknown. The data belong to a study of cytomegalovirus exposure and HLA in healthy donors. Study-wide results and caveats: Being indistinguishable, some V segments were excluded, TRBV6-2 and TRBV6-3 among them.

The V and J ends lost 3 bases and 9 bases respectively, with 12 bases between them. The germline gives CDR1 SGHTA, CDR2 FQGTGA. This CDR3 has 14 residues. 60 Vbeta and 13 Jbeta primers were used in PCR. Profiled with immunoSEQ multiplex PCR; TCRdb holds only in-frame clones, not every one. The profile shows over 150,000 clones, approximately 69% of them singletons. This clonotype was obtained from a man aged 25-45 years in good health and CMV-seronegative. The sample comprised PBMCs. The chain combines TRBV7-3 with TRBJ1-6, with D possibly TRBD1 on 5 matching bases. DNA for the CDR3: TGTGCCAGCAGCTTGGGGGGATTGGGTTCACCCCTCCACTTT. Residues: CASSLGGLGSPLHF.